The T cell receptor (beta chain) under discussion was sequenced for a study of siplizumab effects on memory and regulatory T cells. Whole-study results and caveats: Naive T cells, seemingly more diverse than memory cells, seemed major alloresponse contributors.

Sequencing of each sample assayed around 9.9 x 10^4 TCR templates. Here immunoSEQ multiplex PCR was the method, and the copy in TCRdb shows in-frame clones only, minus some. Here the sample spans 26,000 or so clones, 65% to 90% being singletons. This CDR3 is 17 amino acids long. V lost 4 bases to trimming and J lost 1 base, with 19 bases between them. Germline V gene sequence: CDR1 SEHNR, CDR2 FQNEAQ (reference sequence). As concerns this clone: What it binds is not known.

Sequencing was performed on memory CD4+ T cells sorted from blood. This TCR came from a human donor in good health. J is TRBJ2-5 and V is TRBV7-9; TRBD1 is a possible D gene (5 bases). The CDR3 nucleotides read TGTGCCAGCAGCTCACCCCAGGGTCTAAGGTCCCAAGAGACCCAGTACTTC. Its protein product is CASSSPQGLRSQETQYF.